The clone carrying this TCR beta chain appeared once. Its antigen is unknown. The data derive from a study of T cell responses to AZD1222 COVID-19 vaccine. About the study: Second-dose timings of about 4 or about 12 weeks were pooled. Overall study findings and caveats: Every sample of the repertoires postdated the peak T cell response. Baseline serostatus was positive in only six AZD1222 recipients. Mostly white British, mostly female donors; authors suggested clonal diversity may be underestimated.

Repertoires were generated with immunoSEQ multiplex PCR, while TCRdb's copy carries only in-frame clones and drops some. Of 120,000 to 150,000 clones in the sample, around 89% were seen once. Germline CDR1 is LNHDA and CDR2 is SQIVND (reference sequence). The V and J ends lost 7 bases and 6 bases, in that order; junction bases with no gene match: 8. The CDR3 sequence is 14 residues long. This sample comprised peripheral blood, obtained on day 0 of AZD1222 vaccination. The source of this sequence is an adult in good health. The chain combines TRBV19 with TRBJ2-1; 8 nucleotides align to TRBD2. The CDR3 DNA follows: TGTGCCAGTAAGAGCGGGAGAGGCGGCAATGAGCAGTTCTTC. This sequence encodes CASKSGRGGNEQFF.